Below, 28 T cell receptor beta chains from the same sample are listed, as sequenced in a study of blood T cell repertoires in COVID-19. Here immunoSEQ multiplex PCR was the method, and the copy in TCRdb shows in-frame clones only, minus some. The sample lists roughly 320,000 clones; over 75% were seen once. Sequenced material: PBMCs or T cells enriched from blood (not recorded which). The receptors here all came from a man aged 25-40 years who had recovered from COVID-19.

The V gene is TRBV3-1 (or the pseudogene TRBV3-2), the J gene TRBJ2-7, with D perhaps matching TRBD2 (6 bases). The CDR3 is 12 residues long. The germline V and J ends were trimmed by 2 bases and 7 bases, with 9 bases remaining between them. Germline V gene data show CDR1 as LGHDT and CDR2 as YNNKEL (reference sequence). CDR3 nucleotides: TGTGCCAGCAGCCAACGGGACTGGGAGCAGTACTTC. Translating gives CASSQRDWEQYF.

The chain couples TRBV12-3 or TRBV12-4 to TRBJ2-5, with a possible D match to TRBD2 (5 bases). V was shortened by 8 bases and J by 9 bases, with 13 bases between the two germline ends. CDR3 length: 11 residues. The CDR3 loop is CASSPGSAQYF. CDR3 DNA sequence: TGTGCCAGCTCACCGGGATCGGCCCAGTACTTC.

This rearrangement joins TRBV3-1 (or the pseudogene TRBV3-2) to TRBJ1-2; 7 bases fit TRBD1. The length of the CDR3 is 14 residues. Per the germline V gene, CDR1 is LGHDT and CDR2 is YNNKEL (reference sequence). V lost 0 bases, J lost 8 bases, and 6 bases stayed unmatched. This CDR3 reads CASSQEVGQAGYTF. The CDR3 region has the DNA TGTGCCAGCAGCCAAGAGGTTGGACAGGCCGGCTACACCTTC.

The chain recombines TRBV19 with TRBJ1-1; 7 bases align to TRBD1. The CDR3 is 13 amino acids. Per germline, CDR1 LNHDA and CDR2 SQIVND (reference sequence). The J segment lost 7 bases and the V segment lost 9 bases, leaving 11 bases of the junction unmatched. This CDR3 is CASGQAYMGEAFF. CDR3 DNA sequence: TGTGCCAGCGGACAGGCCTACATGGGTGAAGCTTTCTTT.

This sequence joins TRBV24-1 and TRBJ2-7; D is possibly TRBD1 (6 bases). Germline CDR1 KGHDR, CDR2 SFDVKD. The CDR3 has 15 residues. Trimming pared 2 bases from V and 0 bases from J, leaving 10 bases between. The CDR3, as DNA: TGTGCCACCAGTGATTCAAGGACAGTCTCCTACGAGCAGTACTTC. Its translation is CATSDSRTVSYEQYF.

This chain joins TRBV30 and TRBJ2-5, with 9 bases lining up with TRBD2. Germline assignment: CDR1 GTSNPN and CDR2 SVGIG (reference sequence). Losses at the gene ends were 5 bases for V and 2 bases for J; bases not matched to a gene: 9. The CDR3 is 15 amino acids. In DNA, the CDR3 is TGTGCCTGGGCGCAGGGACTAGCTCCACAAGAGACCCAGTACTTC. The encoded protein is CAWAQGLAPQETQYF. The full variable domain, rest sourced from reference TRBV30 and TRBJ2-5, is SQTIHQWPATLVQPVGSPLSLECTVEGTSNPNLYWYRQAAGRGLQLLFYSVGIGQISSEVPQNLSASRPQDRQFILSSKKLLLSDSGFYLCAWAQGLAPQETQYFGPGTRLLVL.

This sequence joins TRBV29-1 and TRBJ2-3; 11 bases line up with TRBD2. CDR1 is SQVTM and CDR2 is ANQGSEA in the germline V gene. There are 16 residues in the CDR3. The junction had 10 bases not matched to a gene; V was cut back by 3 bases and J by 5 bases. The CDR3 region is CSVDPTSGSRGDTQYF. The CDR3 coding sequence is TGCAGCGTTGACCCCACTAGCGGGAGTAGGGGAGATACGCAGTATTTT.

The J gene is TRBJ1-6, the V gene TRBV19, with D possibly being TRBD1 (5 bases). Germline V gene lookup returns CDR1 LNHDA and CDR2 SQIVND (reference sequence). The germline V and J ends were trimmed by 5 bases and 7 bases, with 18 bases remaining between them. This CDR3 region has 16 residues. DNA for the CDR3: TGTGCCAGTAGTTGGGCCGGGGGACTGATAAATTCACCCCTCCACTTT. Protein product: CASSWAGGLINSPLHF.

The chain couples TRBV6-5 to TRBJ1-1; TRBD1 is a possible D gene (6 bases). V gave up 7 bases and J gave up 8 bases, with 20 bases separating them. The CDR3 sequence is 14 residues long. The germline V gene has CDR1 MNHEY and CDR2 SVGAGI. CDR3 amino acids: CASINWGQGREAFF. CDR3 nucleotide sequence: TGTGCCAGCATCAACTGGGGGCAGGGACGAGAAGCTTTCTTT.

The chain has TRBV5-1 and TRBJ2-1; 7 bases fit TRBD2. The V and J ends lost 3 bases and 4 bases, in that order; junction bases with no gene match: 10. CDR1 is SGHRS, CDR2 YFSETQ, per germline. The CDR3 is 16 amino acids. CDR3 in DNA: TGCGCCAGCAGCTCCAACCTGGGGCGGGGGTACAATGAGCAGTTCTTC. It yields the protein CASSSNLGRGYNEQFF. The full variable domain, in which reference TRBV5-1 and TRBJ2-1 provide the parts outside the CDR3, is KAGVTQTPRYLIKTRGQQVTLSCSPISGHRSVSWYQQTPGQGLQFLFEYFSETQRNKGNFPGRFSGRQFSNSRSEMNVSTLELGDSALYLCASSSNLGRGYNEQFFGPGTRLTVL.

The chain joins TRBV6-5 to TRBJ2-4; 7 bases fit TRBD2. V lost 9 bases, J lost 3 bases, and 8 bases stayed unmatched. This CDR3 contains 14 residues. Germline V CDR1 and CDR2: MNHEY, SVGAGI. In DNA, the CDR3 is TGTGCCAGTCGACACGGACTAGACAAAAACATTCAGTACTTC. This sequence encodes CASRHGLDKNIQYF.

This clone has more than one count but fewer than ten. This sequence joins TRBV19 and TRBJ1-2; tentatively, D is TRBD1 (5 bases). V shed 0 bases and J shed 0 bases, with 8 bases lying between them. The CDR3 is made up of 15 amino acids. Per germline, CDR1 LNHDA and CDR2 SQIVND (reference sequence). The CDR3 region has the DNA TGTGCCAGTAGTATAGAGGGGCTCGCTAACTATGGCTACACCTTC. This sequence encodes CASSIEGLANYGYTF.

This clone appeared a few times. The chain employs TRBV7-8 and TRBJ1-3, with D hard to call. V was cut by 3 bases and J by 0 bases, with 15 bases left in between. CDR3 length equals 17 residues. The V gene's germline CDR1 is SGHVS and CDR2 FQNEAQ. In DNA, the CDR3 is TGTGCCAGCAGCTTTTCGGGGATCTCGCACTCTGGAAACACCATATATTTT. As protein: CASSFSGISHSGNTIYF.

V gene TRBV7-6 combines with J gene TRBJ2-1, with 8 bases matching TRBD2. The CDR3 has 15 amino acids. V lost 5 bases to trimming and J lost 6 bases; unmatched junction nucleotides: 9. The germline gives CDR1 SGHVS, CDR2 FNYEAQ. DNA of the CDR3: TGTGCCAGCAGCCGTCCGGGGGGGATTGGCAATGAGCAGTTCTTC. Translation gives CASSRPGGIGNEQFF.

DNA for the CDR3: TGTGCCAGCAGTCCCTGGTCTGGGGGCACGGACGCTTTCTTT. This translates into CASSPWSGGTDAFF. V usage is TRBV6-5 and J usage is TRBJ1-1; TRBD1 is a possible D gene (6 bases). The CDR3 is made up of 14 amino acids. Trimming removed 5 bases at V and 11 bases at J, with 21 bases between. The V gene's germline CDR1 is MNHEY and CDR2 SVGAGI.

The CDR3 DNA is TGTGCTAGTGGTCTTCGCGGGGGGGGCTCTGGAAACACCATATATTTT. It encodes CASGLRGGGSGNTIYF. The chain recombines TRBV12-5 with TRBJ1-3, with D perhaps TRBD1 (5 bases). Germline assignment: CDR1 LGHNT and CDR2 FRNRAP. V was pared by 5 bases and J by 0 bases, with 14 bases between. CDR3 length: 16 amino acids.

The rearrangement uses TRBV28 and TRBJ1-2, with D maybe TRBD1 (5 bases). V was trimmed by 3 bases and J by 7 bases, leaving 18 bases between them. The germline V gene has CDR1 MDHEN and CDR2 SYDVKM. The CDR3 has 15 residues. The CDR3 DNA reads as TGTGCCAGCAGTTTTTGGGCATCGGCCCAGGGTGGCTACACCTTC. It encodes CASSFWASAQGGYTF.

The gene calls are TRBV30 and TRBJ2-3; 8 bases match TRBD2. Germline V gene sequence: CDR1 GTSNPN, CDR2 SVGIG (reference sequence). Losses at the gene ends were 1 base for V and 3 bases for J; bases not matched to a gene: 6. The CDR3 consists of 15 residues. CDR3 amino acids: CAWSAGTSQTDTQYF. The DNA for the CDR3 is TGTGCCTGGAGTGCCGGGACTAGTCAGACAGATACGCAGTATTTT.

The rearrangement uses TRBV15 and TRBJ1-3; D remains unclear. V lost 3 bases, J lost 4 bases, and 13 bases lay in between. This CDR3 has 15 amino acids. CDR1 and CDR2 from the germline V gene are LNHNV and YYDKDF (reference sequence). The CDR3 nucleotides read TGTGCCACCAGCAGTTCCAGGAGGCTCGGAAACACCATATATTTT. Translating gives CATSSSRRLGNTIYF.

The rearrangement links TRBV5-4 to TRBJ2-5, with TRBD2 matching over 14 bases. Germline values: CDR1 SGHNT, CDR2 YYREEE (reference sequence). V was pared by 4 bases and J by 5 bases, with 13 bases of the junction left unmatched. The CDR3 runs to 18 residues. CDR3 DNA sequence: TGTGCCAGCAGCCCTTACCCGGGACTAGCGGGAGTTATGGAGACCCAGTACTTC. This gives the protein CASSPYPGLAGVMETQYF.

The rearrangement links TRBV10-3 to TRBJ2-3; the match to TRBD2 covers 9 bases. This CDR3 comprises 17 residues. The V segment lost 7 bases and the J segment 5 bases; nucleotides outside the gene matches: 16. The germline gives CDR1 ENHRY, CDR2 SYGVKD. The CDR3 sequence: CAINQTPAGGRGDTQYF. The CDR3 nucleotides are TGTGCCATCAATCAGACTCCCGCGGGGGGGCGTGGAGATACGCAGTATTTT.

This clone has ten or more counts. The chain uses TRBV5-5 and TRBJ2-3; the match to TRBD1 covers 7 bases. After removal of 2 bases from V and 2 bases from J, the junction contained 8 bases not matched to a gene. CDR3 length: 16 amino acids. CDR1 and CDR2 from the germline V gene are SGHKS and YYEKEE (reference sequence). DNA for the CDR3: TGTGCCAGCAGCTTAACCGGGACAGCAGCCACAGATACGCAGTATTTT. Protein: CASSLTGTAATDTQYF.

The genes are TRBV27 and TRBJ1-1; no firm D call. The CDR3 length is 13 residues. V lost 7 bases, J lost 0 bases, and 9 bases lay in between. Germline values: CDR1 MNHEY, CDR2 SMNVEV (reference sequence). The CDR3: CASKIGMNTEAFF. CDR3 nucleotide sequence: TGTGCCAGCAAGATCGGGATGAACACTGAAGCTTTCTTT.

The chain joins TRBV11-2 to TRBJ2-7; D may be TRBD2 (6 bases). Trimming removed 4 bases at V and 3 bases at J, with 13 bases between. Germline V gene data show CDR1 as SGHAT and CDR2 as FQNNGV. The CDR3 runs to 14 residues. In DNA form, the CDR3 reads TGTGCCAGCAGCTGGGCAAGGGAGGACTACGAGCAGTACTTC. Translating gives CASSWAREDYEQYF.

Only one count was recorded for this clone. CDR3 bases: TGTGCCAGCGCTGCCCAGGGTGATGGTGGCTACACCTTC. It codes for CASAAQGDGGYTF. The chain uses TRBV2 and TRBJ1-2; D is possibly TRBD1 (5 bases). CDR3 length equals 13 residues. Germline assignment: CDR1 SNHLY and CDR2 FYNNEI. Trimming removed 8 bases at V and 7 bases at J, with 17 bases between.

The chain carries TRBV19 and TRBJ2-3, with D perhaps TRBD2 (5 bases). There are 13 residues in the CDR3. Trimming took off 10 bases at V and 2 bases at J, with 13 bases between the two ends. Germline V gene lookup returns CDR1 LNHDA and CDR2 SQIVND (reference sequence). For the CDR3, the DNA is TGTGCCACCGCAGTTAGCGCCACAGATACGCAGTATTTT. Its translation: CATAVSATDTQYF.

The chain recombines TRBV4-2 with TRBJ1-4, with a possible D match to TRBD1 (5 bases). The ends were cut back, 0 bases at V and 4 bases at J, with 15 bases in the middle. The germline V gene has CDR1 LGHNA and CDR2 YNFKEQ. CDR3 size: 17 residues. CDR3 nucleotide sequence: TGTGCCAGCAGCCAAGAATTAAGTGGGGGGTTTAATGAAAAACTGTTTTTT. The encoded protein is CASSQELSGGFNEKLFF.

This clone was counted a single time. The chain combines TRBV5-6 with TRBJ1-6; D remains unclear. Per the germline V gene, CDR1 is SGHDT and CDR2 is YYEEEE. V was shortened by 4 bases and J by 4 bases, with 6 bases between the two germline ends. There are 13 residues in the CDR3. In nucleotides, the CDR3 is TGTGCCAGCAGCCAGGATTATAATTCACCCCTCCACTTT. Translating gives CASSQDYNSPLHF.